This TCR beta chain derives from a study of T cell responses to AZD1222 COVID-19 vaccine. Findings and caveats of the study: Sampling that yielded the repertoires occurred only after the peak T cell response. Spike regions recognized by vaccine-associated CD4 TCRs spanned the protein, led by 160-218 and 743-854.

The method was immunoSEQ multiplex PCR; TCRdb's version includes in-frame clones alone and lacks a portion of them. The sample shows fewer than 200,000 clones, roughly 92% of them seen only once. This clone was counted a single time. Its antigen is unidentified. The TCR originated in an adult in good health. Specimen: peripheral blood, collected on day 0 of AZD1222 vaccination.

The DNA for the CDR3 is TGTGCCAGCGCCAAGGGGGGCAGCGGTAACACTGAAGCTTTCTTT. Protein product: CASAKGGSGNTEAFF. The chain links TRBV11-3 to TRBJ1-1; perhaps TRBD1 as D (6 bases). V was shortened by 8 bases and J by 2 bases, with 18 bases between the two germline ends. CDR1 is SGHNT, CDR2 YENEEA, per germline. The CDR3 contains 15 residues.